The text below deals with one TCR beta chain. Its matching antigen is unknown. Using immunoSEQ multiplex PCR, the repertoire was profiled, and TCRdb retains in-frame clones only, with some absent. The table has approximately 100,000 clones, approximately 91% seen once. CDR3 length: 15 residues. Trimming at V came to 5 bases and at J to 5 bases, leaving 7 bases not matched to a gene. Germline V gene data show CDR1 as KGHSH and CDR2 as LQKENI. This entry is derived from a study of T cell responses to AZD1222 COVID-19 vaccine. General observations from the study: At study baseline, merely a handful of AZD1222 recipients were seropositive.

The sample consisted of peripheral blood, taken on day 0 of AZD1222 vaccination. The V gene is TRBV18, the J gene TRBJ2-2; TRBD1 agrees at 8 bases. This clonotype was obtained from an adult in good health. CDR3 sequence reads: CASSYTGGETGELFF. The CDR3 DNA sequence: TGTGCCAGCTCATACACAGGGGGAGAGACCGGGGAGCTGTTTTTT. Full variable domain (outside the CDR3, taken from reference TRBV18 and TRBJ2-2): NAGVMQNPRHLVRRRGQEARLRCSPMKGHSHVYWYRQLPEEGLKFMVYLQKENIIDESGMPKERFSAEFPKEGPSILRIQQVVRGDSAAYFCASSYTGGETGELFFGEGSRLTVL.